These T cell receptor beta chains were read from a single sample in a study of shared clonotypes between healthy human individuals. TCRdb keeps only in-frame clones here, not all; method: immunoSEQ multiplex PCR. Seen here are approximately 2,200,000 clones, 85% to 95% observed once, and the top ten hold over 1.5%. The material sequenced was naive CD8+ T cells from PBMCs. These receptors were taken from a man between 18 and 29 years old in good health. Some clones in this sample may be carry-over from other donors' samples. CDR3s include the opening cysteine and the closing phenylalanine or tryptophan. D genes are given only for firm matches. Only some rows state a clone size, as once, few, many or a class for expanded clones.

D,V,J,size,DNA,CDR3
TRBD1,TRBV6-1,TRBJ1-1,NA,TGTGCCAGCAGTGAAGCGCACAGGGGCCTCACTGAAGCTTTCTTT,CASSEAHRGLTEAFF
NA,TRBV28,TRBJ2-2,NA,TGTGCCAGCAGGATAGCGGTCGACACCGGGGAGCTGTTTTTT,CASRIAVDTGELFF
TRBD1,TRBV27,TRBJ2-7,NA,TGTGCCAGCAGTTACCAACCGGGACAGGGGGTTTCCTACGAGCAGTACTTC,CASSYQPGQGVSYEQYF
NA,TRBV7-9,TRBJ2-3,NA,TGTGCCAGCAGCCCCGTCTATGGTAGCACAGATACGCAGTATTTT,CASSPVYGSTDTQYF
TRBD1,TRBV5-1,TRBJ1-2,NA,TGCGCCAGCAGCTTACTCCCGGGACAGGCTAACTATGGCTACACCTTC,CASSLLPGQANYGYTF
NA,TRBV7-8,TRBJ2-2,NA,TGTGCCAGCAGCTCCCGACTAGCGGGACAGGGGACCGGGGAGCTGTTTTTT,CASSSRLAGQGTGELFF
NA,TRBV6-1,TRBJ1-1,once,TGTGCCAGCAGACCCAGACAGGAGGAAGCTTTCTTT,CASRPRQEEAFF
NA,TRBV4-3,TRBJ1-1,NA,TGCGCCAGCAGCCAAGATCCCCCAGGATCTTACACTGAAGCTTTCTTT,CASSQDPPGSYTEAFF
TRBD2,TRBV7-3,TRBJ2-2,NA,TGTGCCAGCAGCCCCGGGACTACGAACACCGGGGAGCTGTTTTTT,CASSPGTTNTGELFF
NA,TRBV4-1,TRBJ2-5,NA,TGCGCCAGCAGCCAAGAGGGGACGGGGGAGACCCAGTACTTC,CASSQEGTGETQYF
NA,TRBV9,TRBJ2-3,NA,TGTGCCAGCAGCGTACTGGGAGATACGCAGTATTTT,CASSVLGDTQYF
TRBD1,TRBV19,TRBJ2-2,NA,TGTGCCAGTATATCAGGGGGCGGGGAGCTGTTTTTT,CASISGGGELFF
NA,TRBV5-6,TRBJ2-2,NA,TGTGCCAGCAGCCCGCCCCCAGGGGCAGAAGCAGACACCGGGGAGCTGTTTTTT,CASSPPPGAEADTGELFF
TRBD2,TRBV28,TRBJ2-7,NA,TGTGCCAGCAGTCTTTCCGGGACTAGCGTCTCTCGGCAGTACTTC,CASSLSGTSVSRQYF
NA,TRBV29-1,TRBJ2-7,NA,TGCAGCGTCGGCCGTTACTACGAGCAGTACTTC,CSVGRYYEQYF
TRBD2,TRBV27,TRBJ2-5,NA,TGTGCCAGCAGTCCGGGACTACTTCAAGAGACCCAGTACTTC,CASSPGLLQETQYF
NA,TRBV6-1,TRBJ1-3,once,TGTGCCAGCAGGTGGGGTCATGACTCTGGAAACACCATATATTTT,CASRWGHDSGNTIYF
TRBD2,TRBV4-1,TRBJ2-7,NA,TGCGCCAGCAGCCGTCCGGGCGTAGCGGGCGGAGTCTACGAGCAGTACTTC,CASSRPGVAGGVYEQYF
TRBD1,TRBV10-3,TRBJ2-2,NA,TGTGCCATCAGTGGCCGGGACAGGGAGTCCGGGGAGCTGTTTTTT,CAISGRDRESGELFF
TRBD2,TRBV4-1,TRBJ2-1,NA,TGCGCCAGCAGCCAAGATGGTCGGCGGGGGGCATTGTGGAATGAGCAGTTCTTC,CASSQDGRRGALWNEQFF
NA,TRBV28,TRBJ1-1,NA,TGTGCCAGCAGCATCGCCACAGAGAACACTGAAGCTTTCTTT,CASSIATENTEAFF
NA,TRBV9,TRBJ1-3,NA,TGTGCCAGCAGCCCATGGGGGGCAGTTTCCGGGAGCTCTGGAAACACCATATATTTT,CASSPWGAVSGSSGNTIYF
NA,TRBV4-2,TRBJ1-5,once,TGTGCCAGCAGCCAAAGGGCGCGGGTCAGCAATCAGCCCCAGCATTTT,CASSQRARVSNQPQHF
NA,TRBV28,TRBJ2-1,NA,TGTGCCAGCAGCCCGGGCACGATGGGCGAGCAGTTCTTC,CASSPGTMGEQFF
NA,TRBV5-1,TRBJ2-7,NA,TGCGCCAGCAGCCTAGGTTTGAGTGCCTCTTACGAGCAGTACTTC,CASSLGLSASYEQYF
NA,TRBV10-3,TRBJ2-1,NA,TGTGCCATCCTCATAGCGGATTACAATGAGCAGTTCTTC,CAILIADYNEQFF
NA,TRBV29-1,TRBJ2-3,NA,TGCAGCGTTGAAGGCCGGCCGGGGCGCACAGATACGCAGTATTTT,CSVEGRPGRTDTQYF
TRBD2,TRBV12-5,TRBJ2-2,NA,TGTGCTAGTGGTTTGTTAGCGGGAGGGCCTGACGGGGAGCTGTTTTTT,CASGLLAGGPDGELFF
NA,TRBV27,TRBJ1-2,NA,TGTGCCAGCAGTCCCCAGGAGGCCTCTAACTATGGCTACACCTTC,CASSPQEASNYGYTF
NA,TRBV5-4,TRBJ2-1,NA,TGTGCCAGCAGCTCCAGCAATGAGCAGTTCTTC,CASSSSNEQFF
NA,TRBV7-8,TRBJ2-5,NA,TGTGCCAGCAGCTCCCTCAACCCGGGCCGCCAAGAGACCCAGTACTTC,CASSSLNPGRQETQYF
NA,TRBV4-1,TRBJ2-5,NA,TGCGCCAGCAGCCCTTCGTTCCGGGCCGCCCAAGAGACCCAGTACTTC,CASSPSFRAAQETQYF
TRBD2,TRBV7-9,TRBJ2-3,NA,TGTGCCAGCAGCCCAACTAGCGGGAGGACAGATACGCAGTATTTT,CASSPTSGRTDTQYF
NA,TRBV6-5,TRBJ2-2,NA,TGTGCCAGCAGTCCCGTGGGGTCCGGGGAGCTGTTTTTT,CASSPVGSGELFF
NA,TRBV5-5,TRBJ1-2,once,TGTGCCAGCAGCTTGGAAGGGACCGGCTATGGCTACACCTTC,CASSLEGTGYGYTF
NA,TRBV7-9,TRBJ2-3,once,TGTGCCAGCAGCCCTCCGGACGGCCTCACAGATACGCAGTATTTT,CASSPPDGLTDTQYF
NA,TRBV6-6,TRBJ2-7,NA,TGTGCCAGCAGTCACCTACCGGAGAAGAGCTCCTACGAGCAGTACTTC,CASSHLPEKSSYEQYF